Each of the 10 T cell receptor beta chains below was sequenced from the same sample in a study of T-cell reconstitution after alpha-beta-depleted transplantation in children. A library of TCRbeta sequences, prepared with unique molecular identifiers, was generated. TCRdb redid the calling of the PCR reads with MiXCR, one entry per CDR3 protein. The sample shows 900,000 or so distinct CDR3 sequences, roughly 15% of them seen only once. This specimen was PBMCs, mostly from graft donor cells, taken 360 days after TCRalphabeta/CD19-depleted stem cell transplant. Receptor source: a male patient aged 10 to 17 who had a stem cell transplant for acute lymphoblastic leukemia, so the T cells may come from the graft donor.

This clonotype was recorded a few times. The chain has TRBV14 and TRBJ2-7; tentatively, D is TRBD1 (8 bases). CDR1 SGHDN and CDR2 FVKESK come from the germline V gene. V was cut by 0 bases and J by 6 bases, with 21 bases left in between. The CDR3 length is 17 residues. Written as DNA, the CDR3 is TGTGCCAGCAGCCAAGAACTTGTATTGACAGGGGAGGGCGAGCAGTACTTC. Its protein product is CASSQELVLTGEGEQYF.

This clonotype was detected many times. The genes are TRBV7-6 and TRBJ2-5; a weak D match, TRBD2 (6 bases). CDR1 SGHVS and CDR2 FNYEAQ come from the germline V gene. This CDR3 spans 15 amino acids. Trimming stripped 1 base from V and 4 bases from J, with 13 bases between. The CDR3 sequence: CASSLDAEGTETQYF. The DNA for the CDR3 is TGTGCCAGCAGCTTAGACGCGGAGGGGACAGAGACCCAGTACTTC.

This clonotype was observed many times. The chain carries TRBV3-1 and TRBJ2-5; D is perhaps TRBD1 (6 bases). The V and J ends lost 5 bases and 2 bases respectively, with 15 bases between them. Per the germline V gene, CDR1 is LGHDT and CDR2 is YNNKEL (reference sequence). The CDR3 is 15 amino acids. CDR3 region: CASSIGQKRQETQYF. In DNA, the CDR3 is TGTGCCAGCAGCATTGGACAGAAGAGACAAGAGACCCAGTACTTC.

This clonotype was picked up one time. This chain links TRBV5-1 with TRBJ2-3; D not certain. CDR1 is SGHRS, CDR2 YFSETQ, per germline. This CDR3 comprises 13 residues. V lost 0 bases to trimming and J lost 9 bases, with 11 bases between them. CDR3 residues: CASSLGALKTQYF. The CDR3 nucleotides read TGCGCCAGCAGCTTGGGGGCCCTTAAGACGCAGTATTTT.

The chain joins TRBV6-1 to TRBJ2-6, with D perhaps TRBD2 (5 bases). There are 15 residues in the CDR3. Trimming pared 8 bases from V and 4 bases from J, leaving 15 bases between. Germline lookup yields CDR1 MNHNS and CDR2 SASEGT. CDR3 residues: CASPQDPGGANVLTF. The CDR3 DNA sequence: TGTGCCAGCCCACAAGACCCGGGAGGGGCCAACGTCCTGACTTTC.

V is TRBV9 and J is TRBJ2-3; D may correspond to TRBD1 or TRBD2 (6 bases each). The germline V gene has CDR1 SGDLS and CDR2 YYNGEE. The V and J ends lost 4 bases and 5 bases respectively, with 17 bases between them. The CDR3 sequence is 15 residues long. The DNA for the CDR3 is TGTGCCAGCAGCCCCAACGGGGGCAGAGGAGATACGCAGTATTTT. It translates to CASSPNGGRGDTQYF.

This chain connects TRBV20-1 to TRBJ2-7, with 8 positions matching TRBD2. V was pared by 5 bases and J by 2 bases, with 11 bases of the junction left unmatched. The CDR3 loop spans 15 amino acids. The germline CDR1 and CDR2 sequences are DFQATT and SNEGSKA (reference sequence). Written as DNA, the CDR3 is TGCAGTGCTCATCGTCCGACTAGCGCTGCCTACGAGCAGTACTTC. This gives the protein CSAHRPTSAAYEQYF.

The sample holds a few counts of this clonotype. CDR3 region: CASSLAWVRGPQPQHF. As DNA, the CDR3 is TGTGCCAGCAGCTTAGCATGGGTTCGGGGACCTCAGCCCCAGCATTTT. V and J are TRBV7-2 and TRBJ1-5, with D perhaps TRBD1 (5 bases). CDR1 and CDR2 from the germline V gene are SGHTA and FQGNSA. This CDR3 is 16 amino acids long. Trimming cost V 0 bases and J 6 bases, with 15 bases left between them.

This clonotype was seen a few times. The rearrangement links TRBV5-1 to TRBJ2-1, with D perhaps assigned TRBD1 or TRBD2 (5 bases each). This CDR3 is 16 amino acids long. Germline values: CDR1 SGHRS, CDR2 YFSETQ. The V and J ends lost 0 bases and 0 bases respectively, with 10 bases between them. CDR3 nucleotide sequence: TGCGCCAGCAGCTTGGCCGGGGACCTCTCCTACAATGAGCAGTTCTTC. Residues: CASSLAGDLSYNEQFF.

The chain combines TRBV20-1 with TRBJ1-5; no definite D call. The germline gives CDR1 DFQATT, CDR2 SNEGSKA (reference sequence). V was cut by 0 bases and J by 4 bases, with 10 bases left in between. The CDR3 length is 14 residues. The chain's CDR3 is CSARDWTVNQPQHF. The CDR3 DNA follows: TGCAGTGCTAGAGATTGGACCGTTAATCAGCCCCAGCATTTT.